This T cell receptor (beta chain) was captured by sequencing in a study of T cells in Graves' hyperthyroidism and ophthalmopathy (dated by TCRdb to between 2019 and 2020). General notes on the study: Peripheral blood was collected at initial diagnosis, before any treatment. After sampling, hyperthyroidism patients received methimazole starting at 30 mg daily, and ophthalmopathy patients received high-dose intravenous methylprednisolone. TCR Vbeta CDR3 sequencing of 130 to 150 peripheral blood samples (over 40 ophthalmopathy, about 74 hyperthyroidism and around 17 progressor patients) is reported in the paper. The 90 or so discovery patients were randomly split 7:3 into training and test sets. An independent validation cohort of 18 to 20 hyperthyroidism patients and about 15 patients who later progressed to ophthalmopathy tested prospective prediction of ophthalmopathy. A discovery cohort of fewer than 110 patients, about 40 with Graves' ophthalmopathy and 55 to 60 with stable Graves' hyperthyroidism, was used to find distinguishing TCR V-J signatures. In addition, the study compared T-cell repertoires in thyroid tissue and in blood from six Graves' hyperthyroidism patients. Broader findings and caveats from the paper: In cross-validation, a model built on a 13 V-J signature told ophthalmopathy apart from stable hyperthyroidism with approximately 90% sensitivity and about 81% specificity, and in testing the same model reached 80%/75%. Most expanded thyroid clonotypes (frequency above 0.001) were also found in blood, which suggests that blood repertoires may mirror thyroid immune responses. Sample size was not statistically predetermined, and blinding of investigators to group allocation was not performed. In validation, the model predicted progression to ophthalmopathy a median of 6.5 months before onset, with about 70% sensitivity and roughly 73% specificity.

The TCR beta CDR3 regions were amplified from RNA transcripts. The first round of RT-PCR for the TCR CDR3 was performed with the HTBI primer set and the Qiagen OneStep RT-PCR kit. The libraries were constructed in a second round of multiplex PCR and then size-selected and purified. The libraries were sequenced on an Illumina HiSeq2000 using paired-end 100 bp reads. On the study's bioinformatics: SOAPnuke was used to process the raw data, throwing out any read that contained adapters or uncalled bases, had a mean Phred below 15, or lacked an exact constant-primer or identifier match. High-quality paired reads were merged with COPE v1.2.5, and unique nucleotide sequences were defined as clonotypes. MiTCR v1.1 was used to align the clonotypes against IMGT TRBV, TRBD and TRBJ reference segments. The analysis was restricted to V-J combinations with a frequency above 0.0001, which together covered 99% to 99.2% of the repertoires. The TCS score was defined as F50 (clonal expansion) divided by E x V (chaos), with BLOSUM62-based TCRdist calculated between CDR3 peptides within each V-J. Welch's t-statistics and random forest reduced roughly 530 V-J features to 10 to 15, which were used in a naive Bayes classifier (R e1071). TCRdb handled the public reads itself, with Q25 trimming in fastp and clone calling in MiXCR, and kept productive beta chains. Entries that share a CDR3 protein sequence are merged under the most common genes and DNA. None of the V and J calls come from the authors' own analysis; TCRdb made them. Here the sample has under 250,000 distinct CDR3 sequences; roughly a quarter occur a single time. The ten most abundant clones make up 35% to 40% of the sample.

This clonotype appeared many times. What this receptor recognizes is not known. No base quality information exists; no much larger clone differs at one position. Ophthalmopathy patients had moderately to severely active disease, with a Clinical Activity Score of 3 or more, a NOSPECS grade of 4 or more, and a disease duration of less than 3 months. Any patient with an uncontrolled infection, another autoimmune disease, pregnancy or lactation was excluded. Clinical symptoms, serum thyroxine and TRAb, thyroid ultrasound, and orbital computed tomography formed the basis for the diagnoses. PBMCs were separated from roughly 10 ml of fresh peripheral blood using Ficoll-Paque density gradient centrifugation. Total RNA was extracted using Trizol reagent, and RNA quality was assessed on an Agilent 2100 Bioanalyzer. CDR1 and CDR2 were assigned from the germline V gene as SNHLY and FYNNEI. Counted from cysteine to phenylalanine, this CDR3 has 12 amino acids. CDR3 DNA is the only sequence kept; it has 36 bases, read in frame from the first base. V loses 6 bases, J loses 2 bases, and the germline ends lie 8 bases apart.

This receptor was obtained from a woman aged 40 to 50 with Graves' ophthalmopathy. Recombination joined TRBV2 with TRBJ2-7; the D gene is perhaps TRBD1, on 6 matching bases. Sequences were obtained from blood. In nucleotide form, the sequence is TGTGCCAGCAGGGGGGCACCCTACGAGCAGTACTTC. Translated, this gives CASRGAPYEQYF.